This T cell receptor (beta chain) is drawn from a study of PD-1 blockade in classical Hodgkin lymphoma. Study-level results: Whoever responded completely had baseline diversity much like that seen in newly diagnosed patients. By cycle point C4D1, TCR diversity had risen significantly in CD4+ cells (but not CD8+ cells).

Every single patient, without exception, relapsed after autologous stem cell transplantation, and brentuximab vedotin exposure varied. CDR3 length: 11 residues. Per germline, CDR1 SGHTA and CDR2 FQGNSA. The V end was cut by 1 base, the J end by 6 bases, with 3 bases between. In the case of this clone: Antigen: not known.

Libraries were prepared by immunoSEQ multiplex PCR; TCRdb keeps only in-frame clonotypes and omits some of them. The sample holds tens of thousands of clones, just under 80% seen once. V and J are TRBV7-2 and TRBJ1-2, with no clear D. The sequencing here drew on peripheral blood mononuclear cells (PBMCs), taken before the second cycle of nivolumab. The TCR originated in a human donor with classical Hodgkin lymphoma. CDR3 nucleotide sequence: TGTGCCAGCAGCTTAGGCGATGGCTACACCTTC. Its translation: CASSLGDGYTF.